A selection of T cell receptor beta chains follows, all from one sample in a study of T-cell reconstitution after alpha-beta-depleted transplantation in children. TCRdb reprocessed the PCR reads via MiXCR and lists one record per CDR3 protein. The table has 300,000 or so distinct CDR3 sequences, 9.5% to 10% seen once; the top ten hold around 10%. Sequences were derived from PBMCs from the stem cell graft donor, sampled from the stem cell graft. These receptors were taken from a human donor who donated a stem cell graft to a child with SCID. Each CDR3 is given with its conserved first and last residue. A D gene is named only where the DNA matches it firmly. A row's size may be missing; if present it is once, few, many or a size class.

J	V	size	D	CDR3	DNA
TRBJ2-7	TRBV20-1	-	-	CSAGGLSNEQYF	TGCAGTGCCGGTGGGCTGAGCAACGAGCAGTACTTC
TRBJ2-7	TRBV14	many	-	CASSRLGQKYEQYF	TGTGCCAGCAGCCGCTTAGGACAGAAATACGAGCAGTACTTC
TRBJ2-3	TRBV5-1	many	TRBD2	CASSLEPSGGVLDTDTQYF	TGCGCCAGCAGCTTAGAACCCAGCGGGGGGGTGCTGGACACAGATACGCAGTATTTT
TRBJ2-1	TRBV4-2	few	-	CASSHSPPGGQNEQFF	TGTGCCAGCAGCCACTCCCCCCCGGGGGGACAGAATGAGCAGTTCTTC
TRBJ2-7	TRBV3-1	many	-	CASSQDGIMGDEQYF	TGTGCCAGCAGCCAAGATGGCATTATGGGAGACGAGCAGTACTTC
TRBJ2-1	TRBV16	many	-	CASSQSWGDEQFF	TGTGCCAGCAGCCAATCTTGGGGCGATGAGCAGTTCTTC
TRBJ1-1	TRBV5-1	many	-	CASTDPANTEAFF	TGCGCCAGCACCGACCCCGCGAACACTGAAGCTTTCTTT
TRBJ1-5	TRBV12-3/TRBV12-4	-	-	CASSLSGASVGNQPQHF	TGTGCCAGCAGTTTAAGTGGTGCTAGTGTCGGCAATCAGCCCCAGCATTTT
TRBJ1-2	TRBV10-3	-	TRBD1	CAISSTGVAGYTF	TGTGCCATCAGCTCTACAGGGGTTGCTGGCTACACCTTC
TRBJ2-2	TRBV6-4	few	-	CASSRQANTGELFF	TGTGCCAGCAGCAGACAGGCGAACACCGGGGAGCTGTTTTTT
TRBJ1-6	TRBV20-1	-	TRBD1	CSARTTGGRSYNSPLHF	TGCAGTGCTCGTACTACAGGGGGTAGGTCCTATAATTCACCCCTCCACTTT
TRBJ2-1	TRBV4-2	-	-	CASSQEPDRTYNEQFF	TGTGCCAGCAGCCAAGAACCCGACAGAACCTACAATGAGCAGTTCTTC
TRBJ2-5	TRBV6-5	-	-	CASSYTLQGYQETQYF	TGTGCCAGCAGCTACACTCTACAGGGTTACCAAGAGACCCAGTACTTC
TRBJ2-3	TRBV10-1	many	-	CASSESRSTDTQYF	TGCGCCAGCAGTGAGTCGAGGAGCACAGATACGCAGTATTTT
TRBJ2-7	TRBV5-1	many	TRBD2	CASSFSSGGFSYEQYF	TGCGCCAGCAGCTTCTCTAGCGGGGGGTTCTCCTACGAGCAGTACTTC
TRBJ2-3	TRBV7-9	few	-	CASSFRGTQYF	TGTGCCAGCAGCTTTAGAGGTACGCAGTATTTT
TRBJ1-2	TRBV3-1	many	TRBD1	CASSQDSETGGPDNYGYTF	TGTGCCAGCAGCCAAGACTCGGAGACAGGGGGTCCGGATAACTATGGCTACACCTTC
TRBJ2-7	TRBV12-3/TRBV12-4	few	TRBD2	CASIPGASGGTGEQYF	TGTGCCAGCATCCCTGGGGCTAGCGGGGGGACTGGAGAGCAGTACTTC
TRBJ1-5	TRBV5-5	few	TRBD1	CASSSGQGGQPQHF	TGTGCCAGCAGCTCGGGACAGGGCGGTCAGCCCCAGCATTTT
TRBJ2-1	TRBV12-3/TRBV12-4	-	TRBD2	CASSLTSGGNEQFF	TGTGCCAGCAGTTTGACTAGCGGGGGCAATGAGCAGTTCTTC
TRBJ1-5	TRBV12-3/TRBV12-4	few	-	CASSPLEVNQPQHF	TGTGCCAGCAGTCCGCTGGAGGTCAATCAGCCCCAGCATTTT
TRBJ2-1	TRBV18	-	TRBD1	CASSPKLSGTGVYNEQFF	TGTGCCAGCTCACCGAAGCTCTCCGGGACAGGTGTCTACAATGAGCAGTTCTTC
TRBJ1-6	TRBV9	few	-	CASSVEGQQPLHF	TGTGCCAGCAGCGTAGAAGGACAGCAACCCCTCCACTTT
TRBJ2-3	TRBV10-3	few	-	CAISQGGPTTDTQYF	TGTGCCATCAGCCAGGGGGGCCCTACGACAGATACGCAGTATTTT